This is a list of T cell receptor beta chains from one sample in a study of control samples from healthy donors and cancer patients. The table came from immunoSEQ multiplex PCR; TCRdb's copy has only in-frame clones and leaves some out. Seen here are about 48,000 clones, approximately 93% observed once, and the top ten hold 20% to 25%. Sample: PBMCs. Receptors originate from a woman aged 50 to 60 with head and neck cancer. Each CDR3 is given with its conserved first and last residue. Fields, in order: D gene, J gene, clone size, V gene, CDR3 protein, CDR3 DNA. The D gene is left open where the match is weak. The size field is filled for only some rows; it gives once, few, many or a size class.

TRBD1,TRBJ1-6,.,TRBV5-1,CASSARQGNNSPLHF,TGCGCCAGCAGCGCGAGACAGGGGAATAATTCACCCCTCCACTTT
.,TRBJ2-7,.,TRBV7-2,CASSFDAGKYEQYF,TGTGCCAGCAGCTTTGATGCGGGGAAATACGAGCAGTACTTC
TRBD1,TRBJ1-1,.,TRBV19,CASSSPPGTANTEAFF,TGTGCCAGTAGTTCGCCACCAGGGACAGCGAACACTGAAGCTTTCTTT
TRBD2,TRBJ2-1,.,TRBV7-9,CASSPLAGATYNEQFF,TGTGCCAGCAGCCCCTTAGCGGGAGCCACCTACAATGAGCAGTTCTTC
TRBD1,TRBJ1-2,.,TRBV6-5,CASSFQPGQGIHGYTF,TGTGCCAGCAGTTTTCAACCGGGACAGGGCATCCATGGCTACACCTTC
TRBD2,TRBJ2-3,.,TRBV7-9,CASSLLSGSGDTQYF,TGTGCCAGCAGCCTACTTAGCGGGAGCGGGGATACGCAGTATTTT
.,TRBJ1-5,once,TRBV20-1,CSASWGGKSNQPQHF,TGCAGTGCTAGTTGGGGCGGCAAGAGCAATCAGCCCCAGCATTTT
TRBD1,TRBJ1-5,.,TRBV28,CATQQGIKSNQPQHF,TGTGCCACCCAACAGGGGATTAAAAGCAATCAGCCCCAGCATTTT
.,TRBJ2-6,.,TRBV7-2,CASSLDSLLLSGANVLTF,TGTGCCAGCAGCTTAGATTCCCTTCTTTTATCTGGGGCCAACGTCCTGACTTTC
.,TRBJ2-6,.,TRBV9,CASSEDGGAGANVLTF,TGTGCCAGCAGCGAGGACGGGGGCGCTGGGGCCAACGTCCTGACTTTC
.,TRBJ2-5,.,TRBV2,CASTSDWETQYF,TGTGCCAGCACCTCAGACTGGGAGACCCAGTACTTC
TRBD1,TRBJ1-2,.,TRBV2,CASTLTGDYGYTF,TGTGCCAGCACCTTAACAGGGGACTATGGCTACACCTTC
.,TRBJ2-5,.,TRBV5-1,CASSLTRQGGETQYF,TGCGCCAGCAGCTTGACCCGACAGGGAGGAGAGACCCAGTACTTC
.,TRBJ2-3,.,TRBV11-2,CASSTWGRGKGSDTQYF,TGTGCCAGCTCAACCTGGGGGCGGGGGAAGGGTTCGGATACGCAGTATTTT
TRBD1,TRBJ2-7,.,TRBV30,CAWSQDRSSYEQYF,TGTGCCTGGAGCCAGGACAGGAGCTCCTACGAGCAGTACTTC
TRBD2,TRBJ2-7,.,TRBV2,CASSGGSGGSSVSSYEQYF,TGTGCCAGCAGTGGGGGTTCGGGGGGTTCCTCCGTAAGCTCCTACGAGCAGTACTTC
.,TRBJ2-1,.,TRBV7-6,CASSLLSGQSYNEQFF,TGTGCCAGCAGCTTATTATCAGGACAAAGCTACAATGAGCAGTTCTTC
.,TRBJ2-2,.,TRBV5-1,CASSLEPSGELFF,TGCGCCAGCAGCTTGGAGCCCTCCGGGGAGCTGTTTTTT
.,TRBJ2-3,.,TRBV9,CASSPGGGPDTQYF,TGTGCCAGCAGCCCTGGAGGGGGCCCAGATACGCAGTATTTT
.,TRBJ1-5,.,TRBV7-9,CASSADTTSRYYSNQPQHF,TGTGCCAGCAGCGCGGACACAACCTCAAGGTATTATAGCAATCAGCCCCAGCATTTT
.,TRBJ1-4,.,TRBV15,CATSRPGGEKLFF,TGTGCCACCAGCAGACCCGGAGGGGAAAAACTGTTTTTT
TRBD1,TRBJ1-3,.,TRBV14,CASSQIQGRNTIYF,TGTGCCAGCAGCCAGATACAGGGGCGGAACACCATATATTTT
.,TRBJ1-5,few,TRBV2,CVLPPGDSNQPQHF,TGTGTTCTACCCCCAGGGGATAGCAATCAGCCCCAGCATTTT
TRBD2,TRBJ2-5,.,TRBV28,CASSPLTSGRGETQYF,TGTGCCAGCAGCCCCTTGACTAGCGGGAGAGGAGAGACCCAGTACTTC
.,TRBJ2-1,.,TRBV7-2,CASSTDGLPVNEQFF,TGTGCCAGCAGCACGGACGGGCTCCCCGTCAATGAGCAGTTCTTC
TRBD1,TRBJ1-2,.,TRBV13,CASSYARGSRGGYTF,TGTGCCAGCAGCTACGCCAGGGGGTCTCGGGGAGGCTACACCTTC